This entry lists 30 T cell receptor beta chains sequenced from one sample in a study of Graves' ophthalmopathy and Graves' hyperthyroidism. RNA transcripts were the source from which TCR beta CDR3 regions were amplified. The authors performed first-round RT-PCR with HTBI primers and then a second-round multiplex PCR. Each CDR3 protein gets one entry after TCRdb re-called the multiplex PCR reads with MiXCR. The table shows 400,000 to 450,000 distinct CDR3 sequences, with roughly 21% occurring only once. Material: peripheral blood. The origin of the receptors is a woman between 18 and 29 years old with stable Graves' hyperthyroidism.

The sample holds many counts of this clonotype. The rearrangement joins TRBV30 to TRBJ2-5; 8 bases are shared with TRBD1. The CDR3 has 12 amino acids. CDR1 is GTSNPN and CDR2 is SVGIG in the germline V gene (reference sequence). CDR3 bases: TGTGCTGTAGGGACAGGCCAAGAGACCCAGTACTTC. Protein: CAVGTGQETQYF.

This clonotype showed up many times. This sequence joins TRBV24-1 and TRBJ2-7; 11 bases match TRBD2. This CDR3 is built from 17 residues. Germline V gene sequence: CDR1 KGHDR, CDR2 SFDVKD. V gave up 7 bases and J gave up 3 bases; unmatched junction bases: 13. The CDR3 nucleotides are TGTGCCACCAGGACTAGCGGGAACAGTACCGGCTTCTACGAGCAGTACTTC. It specifies CATRTSGNSTGFYEQYF.

This clonotype came up many times. This chain joins TRBV12-3 or TRBV12-4 and TRBJ1-6; D unresolved. V lost 1 base to trimming and J lost 7 bases, with 11 bases between them. The CDR3 runs 15 residues. The CDR3 nucleotides read TGTGCCAGCAGTTTAGAGGGCAGCAAGAATTCACCCCTCCACTTT. Its translation: CASSLEGSKNSPLHF.

This clonotype was observed at least ten times. CDR3 residues: CASSSRTRLTKNIQYF. CDR3 DNA sequence: TGTGCCAGCAGTTCCAGGACTAGGCTGACCAAAAACATTCAGTACTTC. This chain uses TRBV2 with TRBJ2-4; 7 nucleotides match TRBD2. The CDR3 totals 16 residues. CDR1 is SNHLY and CDR2 is FYNNEI in the germline V gene. The trim removed 5 bases at V and 2 bases at J, leaving 9 bases unmatched.

About this clonotype itself: A much bigger clone sits one base away, suggesting this may be a read error. The V call is TRBV12-3 or TRBV12-4, the J call TRBJ1-2; TRBD1 might be the D (6 bases). V shed 2 bases and J shed 4 bases, with 11 bases lying between them. The CDR3 runs to 14 residues. In nucleotides, the CDR3 is TGTGCCAGCAGTTTAAACAGGGTATCCTATGGCTACACCTTC. It codes for CASSLNRVSYGYTF.

Only a few counts were recorded for this clonotype. V gene TRBV19 combines with J gene TRBJ1-5; no reliable D call. Germline values: CDR1 LNHDA, CDR2 SQIVND (reference sequence). Trimming stripped 1 base from V and 6 bases from J, with 22 bases between. This CDR3 contains 18 residues. The CDR3 spells CASSIGLDGGVRSQPQHF. CDR3 DNA sequence: TGTGCCAGTAGTATAGGGCTGGACGGTGGGGTCAGAAGTCAGCCCCAGCATTTT.

This chain uses TRBV27 with TRBJ1-1; 10 bases align to TRBD1. The V gene's germline CDR1 is MNHEY and CDR2 SMNVEV (reference sequence). The CDR3 sequence is 16 residues long. Trimming removed 3 bases from V and 1 base from J; junction bases left unmatched: 5. CDR3 in amino acids: CASSFGQGVRNTEAFF. In nucleotides, the CDR3 is TGTGCCAGCAGTTTTGGACAGGGGGTTCGGAACACTGAAGCTTTCTTT.

This chain connects TRBV24-1 to TRBJ2-3; D not certain. CDR3 length: 16 amino acids. Germline V gene data show CDR1 as KGHDR and CDR2 as SFDVKD. V lost 4 bases to trimming and J lost 2 bases, with 15 bases between them. CDR3 amino acids: CATSDRGLQHTDTQYF. For the CDR3, the DNA is TGTGCCACCAGTGACCGTGGGCTCCAGCACACAGATACGCAGTATTTT.

This clonotype was detected ten times or more. The chain joins TRBV11-1 to TRBJ2-5, with a possible D match to TRBD2 (5 bases). Germline V lookup: CDR1 SGHAT, CDR2 FQDESV (reference sequence). The CDR3 totals 14 residues. V shed 1 base and J shed 7 bases, with 13 bases lying between them. CDR3 in DNA: TGTGCCAGCAGCTTAGTGAACCTCCGGGGGACCCAGTACTTC. As protein: CASSLVNLRGTQYF.

This clonotype was picked up a small number of times. The J gene is TRBJ1-1, the V gene TRBV7-8; possibly TRBD1 for D (5 bases). The CDR3 spans 16 residues. V was clipped by 1 base and J by 10 bases, with 22 bases between them. From germline, CDR1 is SGHVS and CDR2 FQNEAQ. CDR3 sequence (DNA): TGTGCCAGCAGCTTAGTGGTCCGGGGCGAGCGGGGGGGAGCTTTCTTT. This encodes CASSLVVRGERGGAFF.

This clonotype was counted at least ten times. The chain links TRBV24-1 to TRBJ2-5; no clear D gene. This CDR3 is 14 amino acids long. V gave up 0 bases and J gave up 0 bases, with 4 bases separating them. CDR1 and CDR2 (germline): KGHDR, SFDVKD. In DNA form, the CDR3 reads TGTGCCACCAGTGATTTGGCCGACCAAGAGACCCAGTACTTC. Protein sequence: CATSDLADQETQYF.

In this sample, this clonotype turned up many times. This chain uses TRBV27 with TRBJ2-7, with 7 bases fitting TRBD2. CDR3 size: 19 residues. Germline V gene sequence: CDR1 MNHEY, CDR2 SMNVEV (reference sequence). V was clipped by 5 bases and J by 5 bases; unmatched bases: 24. CDR3 DNA sequence: TGTGCCAGCAGTCCTCGGCTGATTGGCGGGAGTGCGGTTATAGACGAGCAGTACTTC. Translating gives CASSPRLIGGSAVIDEQYF.

In its sample, this clonotype was seen many times. This chain connects TRBV6-5 to TRBJ2-7, with 14 bases matching TRBD2. J was trimmed by 5 bases and V by 8 bases; bases with no gene match: 8. This CDR3 has 15 amino acids. Germline V gene sequence: CDR1 MNHEY, CDR2 SVGAGI. The CDR3 spells CASQPGLAGDDEQYF. The CDR3 DNA follows: TGTGCCAGCCAACCGGGACTAGCGGGAGATGACGAGCAGTACTTC.

This clonotype was counted ten times or more. The chain carries TRBV6-5 and TRBJ2-5; no firm D call. The CDR3 covers 13 residues. Germline V gene data show CDR1 as MNHEY and CDR2 as SVGAGI. The V and J ends lost 6 bases and 0 bases respectively, with 8 bases between them. The CDR3 DNA sequence: TGTGCCAGCAGGCCTTCGTACCAAGAGACCCAGTACTTC. Amino acid sequence: CASRPSYQETQYF.

Ten or more counts support this clonotype. The V call is TRBV6-5, the J call TRBJ1-2; weak D call: TRBD1 (6 bases). V was shortened by 2 bases and J by 5 bases, with 15 bases between the two germline ends. This CDR3 region has 15 residues. In germline, CDR1 is MNHEY, CDR2 SVGAGI. This CDR3 reads CASSYGGGAGYGYTF. In DNA form, the CDR3 reads TGTGCCAGCAGTTACGGGGGGGGCGCGGGATATGGCTACACCTTC.

This clonotype was observed at least ten times. The V call is TRBV25-1, the J call TRBJ2-3; 10 bases line up with TRBD2. The CDR3 loop spans 18 amino acids. The V segment lost 7 bases and the J segment 0 bases; nucleotides outside the gene matches: 13. Per germline, CDR1 MGHDK and CDR2 SYGVNS. The CDR3 coding sequence is TGTGCCAGCACTCTTGCTGCGACTAGCGGGTCTAGCACAGATACGCAGTATTTT. Protein sequence: CASTLAATSGSSTDTQYF. Using reference TRBV25-1 and TRBJ2-3 for the parts outside the CDR3, the full variable domain is EADIYQTPRYLVIGTGKKITLECSQTMGHDKMYWYQQDPGMELHLIHYSYGVNSTEKGDLSSESTVSRIRTEHFPLTLESARPSHTSQYLCASTLAATSGSSTDTQYFGPGTRLTVL.

This clonotype was observed many times. J is TRBJ2-7 and V is TRBV6-1; 8 bases line up with TRBD2. The V and J ends lost 6 bases and 0 bases, in that order; junction bases with no gene match: 4. The CDR3 is made up of 14 amino acids. CDR1 MNHNS and CDR2 SASEGT come from the germline V gene. The CDR3 bases are TGTGCCAGCAGGCAGACTAGCGCCTCCTACGAGCAGTACTTC. This encodes CASRQTSASYEQYF.

This clonotype was seen repeatedly, ten times or more. One end of the junction does not line up with germline, which may come from a read error. This rearrangement joins TRBV2 to TRBJ2-7; D is possibly TRBD1 or TRBD2 (5 bases each). Germline lookup yields CDR1 SNHLY and CDR2 FYNNEI. The CDR3 totals 9 residues. The CDR3 DNA reads TGTGCCAGCAGTCTGGGACGGACTTTC. It translates to CASSLGRTF.

This clonotype was seen ten or more times. A much larger clone sits a single nucleotide away, making a read error possible. The V gene is TRBV5-1, the J gene TRBJ2-7; D perhaps matches TRBD2 (7 bases). The CDR3 totals 13 residues. From germline, CDR1 is SGHRS and CDR2 YFSETQ. The V end lost 5 bases, the J end lost 6 bases, and 15 bases lay between the germline ends. CDR3 loop: CASSNDRGAEQYF. The CDR3 DNA follows: TGCGCCAGCAGTAACGACCGGGGGGCCGAGCAGTACTTC. Together with reference TRBV5-1 and TRBJ2-7, the CDR3 gives the full variable domain: KAGVTQTPRYLIKTRGQQVTLSCSPISGHRSVSWYQQTPGQGLQFLFEYFSETQRNKGNFPGRFSGRQFSNSRSEMNVSTLELGDSALYLCASSNDRGAEQYFGPGTRLTVT.

A note on this clonotype: One base away lies a much larger clone, so this may be a sequencing read error. The chain recombines TRBV13 with TRBJ1-1; D is perhaps TRBD1 (5 bases). V was cut by 5 bases and J by 1 base, with 11 bases left in between. CDR1 is PRHDT, CDR2 FYEKMQ, per germline (reference sequence). The CDR3 is 14 amino acids. This CDR3 reads CASSPPGQNTEAFF. The DNA of the CDR3 is TGTGCCAGCAGCCCGCCCGGACAGAACACTGAAGCTTTCTTT.

This clonotype was seen many times. J is TRBJ2-7 and V is TRBV28; unclear D gene. The CDR3 is 13 amino acids. The V end lost 1 base, the J end lost 3 bases, and 7 bases lay between the germline ends. Germline V gene data show CDR1 as MDHEN and CDR2 as SYDVKM. CDR3 residues: CASSLSGYYEQYF. CDR3 DNA sequence: TGTGCCAGCAGTTTATCTGGGTACTACGAGCAGTACTTC.

This clonotype was recorded at least ten times. The chain recombines TRBV10-3 with TRBJ2-2; 9 bases agree with TRBD2. This CDR3 comprises 20 residues. From germline, CDR1 is ENHRY and CDR2 SYGVKD. V gave up 5 bases and J gave up 0 bases; unmatched junction bases: 16. CDR3 protein: CAISPLSGRRKFANTGELFF. The CDR3 nucleotides read TGTGCCATCAGTCCTCTTAGCGGGAGAAGGAAGTTCGCGAACACCGGGGAGCTGTTTTTT.

The sample holds many counts of this clonotype. The CDR3 region has the DNA TGCAGCGCCATCAGGGGTTTGGCTGAAGCTTTCTTT. It codes for CSAIRGLAEAFF. V is TRBV29-1 and J is TRBJ1-1; D perhaps matches TRBD1 (6 bases). CDR1 SQVTM and CDR2 ANQGSEA come from the germline V gene. Trimming stripped 7 bases from V and 6 bases from J, with 15 bases between. This CDR3 spans 12 amino acids. Based on the CDR3 plus reference TRBV29-1 and TRBJ1-1, the full variable domain is SAVISQKPSRDICQRGTSLTIQCQVDSQVTMMFWYRQQPGQSLTLIATANQGSEATYESGFVIDKFPISRPNLTFSTLTVSNMSPEDSSIYLCSAIRGLAEAFFGQGTRLTVV.

This clonotype was counted at least ten times. The chain employs TRBV6-1 and TRBJ1-5; D is undetermined. The CDR3 covers 13 residues. Germline lookup yields CDR1 MNHNS and CDR2 SASEGT. V lost 4 bases to trimming and J lost 6 bases, with 10 bases between them. The CDR3 DNA reads TGTGCCAGCAGTGCAGGAACCGGTCAGCCCCAGCATTTT. Amino acids: CASSAGTGQPQHF.

This clonotype was recorded at least ten times. CDR3 protein: CATSEGPDYEQYF. DNA for the CDR3: TGTGCCACCAGTGAAGGGCCAGACTACGAGCAGTACTTC. J is TRBJ2-7 and V is TRBV24-1, with D uncertain. Deletions cut 4 bases from V and 3 bases from J, with 9 bases between. The germline V gene encodes CDR1 KGHDR and CDR2 SFDVKD. CDR3 length: 13 residues.

In this sample, this clonotype turned up many times. This chain joins TRBV12-3 or TRBV12-4 and TRBJ2-7, with 9 bases identical to TRBD2. V lost 5 bases to trimming and J lost 4 bases; unmatched junction nucleotides: 9. This CDR3 is 15 amino acids long. The CDR3: CASSVAGTSGYEQYF. Here the CDR3 DNA reads TGTGCCAGCAGTGTGGCGGGAACTAGCGGGTACGAGCAGTACTTC.

This clonotype was seen more than once but under ten times. The genes are TRBV7-3 and TRBJ1-1; TRBD1 matches at 8 bases. This CDR3 comprises 19 residues. J lost 4 bases, V lost 3 bases, and 19 bases had no gene match. CDR1 is SGHTA and CDR2 is FQGTGA in the germline V gene. CDR3 protein: CASSFTIRQGMAWATEAFF. CDR3 bases: TGTGCCAGCAGCTTTACCATCCGACAGGGGATGGCTTGGGCCACTGAAGCTTTCTTT.

This clonotype was seen repeatedly, ten times or more. This chain connects TRBV19 to TRBJ1-5; D ambiguous. The CDR3 covers 16 residues. Germline values: CDR1 LNHDA, CDR2 SQIVND (reference sequence). The V and J ends lost 3 bases and 7 bases respectively, with 19 bases between them. The CDR3 DNA reads as TGTGCCAGTAGTATTTTAACCGTTGGAGGTTGGCAGCCCCAGCATTTT. Translation gives CASSILTVGGWQPQHF.

This clonotype appeared many times. The rearrangement uses TRBV24-1 and TRBJ2-7; D might be TRBD1 (6 bases). Trimming removed 6 bases from V and 6 bases from J, with 14 bases in between. Germline CDR1 is KGHDR and CDR2 is SFDVKD. This CDR3 is built from 13 residues. CDR3 amino acids: CATSTGQPFEQYF. The CDR3 nucleotides read TGTGCCACCAGTACCGGACAGCCCTTCGAGCAGTACTTC.

This clonotype was observed many times. The genes are TRBV13 and TRBJ2-7; perhaps TRBD1 as D (6 bases). The CDR3 sequence is 14 residues long. V was trimmed by 6 bases and J by 7 bases, leaving 19 bases between them. The germline CDR1 and CDR2 sequences are PRHDT and FYEKMQ (reference sequence). The CDR3 nucleotides are TGTGCCAGCAGTCAAACAGGGTCTACGAAGGAGCAGTACTTC. Its protein product is CASSQTGSTKEQYF.